This TCR beta chain was retrieved from a study of long-term antiretroviral therapy in people with HIV. Regarding the study as a whole: Information on adherence, resistance and therapy changes was unavailable. Specimen acquisition occurred between about 2003 and 2017, potentially under older ART regimens.

Treatment for all HIV-infected participants took place in the United States. Survey level was the resolution at which the v3.0 immunoSEQ assay ran. Produced via immunoSEQ multiplex PCR; TCRdb's table is partial and in-frame only. The table records 21,000 or so clones, about 90% of them present only once. Of note for this clone: Its antigen is unidentified.

The sequence was collected from a woman aged 45-60 years with HIV. Material: unsorted PBMCs, obtained 2.6 years after starting antiretroviral therapy.

CDR3: CASGLVTGGTTANYGYTF. The CDR3, as DNA: TGTGCTAGTGGTTTGGTAACAGGGGGCACCACGGCTAACTATGGCTACACCTTC. The chain recombines TRBV12-5 with TRBJ1-2; 9 bases are shared with TRBD1. V lost 0 bases and J lost 0; bases outside the gene matches: 8. CDR1 is LGHNT, CDR2 FRNRAP, per germline. The length of the CDR3 is 18 residues.